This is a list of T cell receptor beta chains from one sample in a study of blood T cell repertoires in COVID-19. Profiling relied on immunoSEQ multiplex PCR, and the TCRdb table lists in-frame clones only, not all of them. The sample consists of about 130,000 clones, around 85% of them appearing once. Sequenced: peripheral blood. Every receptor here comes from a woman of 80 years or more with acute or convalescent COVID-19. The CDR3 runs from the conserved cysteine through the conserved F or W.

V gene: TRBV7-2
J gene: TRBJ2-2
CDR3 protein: CASSLSGGVTGELFF

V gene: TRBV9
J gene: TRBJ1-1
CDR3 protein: CASSTRDSMNTEAFF

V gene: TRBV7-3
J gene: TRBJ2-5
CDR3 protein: CASSTDRSQTQYF

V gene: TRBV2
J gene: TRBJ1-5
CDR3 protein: CASSGQGKAQPQHF

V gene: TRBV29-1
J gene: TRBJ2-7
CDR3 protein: CSVGGTGMYEQYF

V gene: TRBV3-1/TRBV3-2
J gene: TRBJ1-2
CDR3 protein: CASSQLSYSNYGYTF

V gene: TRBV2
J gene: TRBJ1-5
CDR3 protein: CASREKGERQPQHF

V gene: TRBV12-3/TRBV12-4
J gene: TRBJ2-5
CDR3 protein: CASHQGQTQYF

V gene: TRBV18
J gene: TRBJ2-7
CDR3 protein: CASSPYYGDEQYF

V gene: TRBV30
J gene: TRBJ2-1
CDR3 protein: CAQAFVQRGYNEQFF

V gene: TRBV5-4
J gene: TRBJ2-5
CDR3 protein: CASSPGTSGGAVETQYF

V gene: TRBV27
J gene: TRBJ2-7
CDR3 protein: CASRQGWYEQYF

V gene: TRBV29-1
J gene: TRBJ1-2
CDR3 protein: CSAGQDSYGYTF

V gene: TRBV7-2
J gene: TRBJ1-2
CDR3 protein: CASSGDGGSSYTF

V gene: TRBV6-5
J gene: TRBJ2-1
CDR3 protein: CAGDSYNEQFF

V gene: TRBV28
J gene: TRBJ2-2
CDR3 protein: CASSLPLLGGTGELFF

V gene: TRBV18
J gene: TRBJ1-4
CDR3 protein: CASSEQGSTNEKLFF

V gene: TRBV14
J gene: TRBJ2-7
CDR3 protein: CASSPMGAYEQYF

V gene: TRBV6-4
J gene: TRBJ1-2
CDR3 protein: CASRPRDRVNYGYTF

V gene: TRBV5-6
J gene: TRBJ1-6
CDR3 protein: CASSRGRGRLSPLHF

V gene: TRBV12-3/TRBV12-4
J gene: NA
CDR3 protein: CASSRTGELFF

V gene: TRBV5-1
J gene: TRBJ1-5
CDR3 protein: CASSLIPREPQHF

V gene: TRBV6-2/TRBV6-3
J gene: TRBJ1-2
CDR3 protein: CASSHPGTGVF

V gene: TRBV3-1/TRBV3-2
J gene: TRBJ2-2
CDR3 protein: CASSPLAGELFF

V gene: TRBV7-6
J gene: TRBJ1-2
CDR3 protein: CASSLDRGGLGYTF

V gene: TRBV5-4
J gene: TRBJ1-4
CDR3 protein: CASSRTGANEKLFF

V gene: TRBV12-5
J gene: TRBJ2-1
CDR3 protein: CASGLVSGRGSEQFF

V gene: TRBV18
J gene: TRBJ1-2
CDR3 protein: CASSPGAGRAYGYTF

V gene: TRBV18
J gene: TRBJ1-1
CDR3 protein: CASSDREGAFF

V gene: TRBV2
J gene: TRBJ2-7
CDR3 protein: CASSRQGADEQYF

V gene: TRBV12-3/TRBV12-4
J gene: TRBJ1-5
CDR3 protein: CASSTLDQPQHF

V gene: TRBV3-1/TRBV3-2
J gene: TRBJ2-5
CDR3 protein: CASSQAYSQETQYF

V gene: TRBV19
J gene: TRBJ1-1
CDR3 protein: CASSIGRYTEAFF

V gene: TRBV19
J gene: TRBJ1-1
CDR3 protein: CASTSNRGRSEAFF

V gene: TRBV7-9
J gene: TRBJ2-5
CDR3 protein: CASSFSGLDGTQYF

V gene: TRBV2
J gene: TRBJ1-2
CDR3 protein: CASSEGSPGGYTF